The 22 T cell receptor beta chains below were found in one sample sequenced in a study of identical twins. TCRdb fed the 5' RACE reads into MiXCR, producing one record per CDR3 protein. In the table there are hundreds of thousands of distinct CDR3 sequences, 15% to 20% of which are singletons. This sample was shared with a second study, whose subject was T cells expressing NK-cell markers.

Input material: PBMCs. The receptor source for this set is a woman aged 18-35 years in good health.

This clonotype was seen at least ten times. The chain has TRBV20-1 and TRBJ1-5; possibly TRBD1 for D (5 bases). This CDR3 has 15 residues. CDR1 is DFQATT, CDR2 SNEGSKA, per germline (reference sequence). V was clipped by 6 bases and J by 9 bases, with 24 bases between them. The CDR3 sequence is CSAHLGTSQSGPQHF. In DNA, the CDR3 is TGCAGTGCCCATCTAGGGACGTCTCAATCAGGGCCCCAGCATTTT.

The sample holds a few counts of this clonotype. The J gene is TRBJ2-1, the V gene TRBV7-2, with 10 positions matching TRBD2. CDR1 and CDR2 from the germline V gene are SGHTA and FQGNSA. The CDR3 runs 15 residues. The V and J ends lost 3 bases and 5 bases, in that order; junction bases with no gene match: 4. The CDR3 reads CASSLGTSVNNEQFF. CDR3 DNA sequence: TGTGCCAGCAGCTTGGGGACTAGCGTTAACAATGAGCAGTTCTTC.

This clonotype was recorded a few times. The genes are TRBV20-1 and TRBJ2-3; D is ambiguous. The germline V gene has CDR1 DFQATT and CDR2 SNEGSKA (reference sequence). This CDR3 is built from 13 residues. V lost 2 bases and J lost 5, with 11 bases in between. The CDR3: CSARHPGGDTQYF. Written as DNA, the CDR3 is TGCAGTGCTAGACACCCCGGTGGAGATACGCAGTATTTT.

This clonotype turned up a few times. This sequence joins TRBV12-3 or TRBV12-4 and TRBJ2-5; 10 bases are a match to TRBD2. Trimming took 3 bases from V and 7 from J; bases not matched to a gene: 14. The CDR3 is made up of 17 amino acids. The CDR3 sequence is CASSFSTNSGRPGTQYF. The CDR3 coding sequence is TGTGCCAGCAGTTTTTCGACGAATAGCGGGAGGCCGGGGACCCAGTACTTC.

The CDR3 loop reads CASSRTGTWPQHF. Written as DNA, the CDR3 is TGCGCCAGCAGCCGGACGGGGACCTGGCCCCAGCATTTT. The J gene is TRBJ1-5, the V gene TRBV5-1; weak D call: TRBD1 (5 bases). CDR3 size: 13 residues. The germline CDR1 and CDR2 sequences are SGHRS and YFSETQ. Between the trimmed V and J ends, which lost 4 bases and 9 bases, there was a span of 14 bases.

This clonotype has ten or more counts. The genes are TRBV12-3 or TRBV12-4 and TRBJ2-4; TRBD2 might be the D (6 bases). The ends were cut back, 6 bases at V and 2 bases at J, with 14 bases in the middle. The CDR3 loop spans 15 amino acids. DNA for the CDR3: TGTGCCAGCAGCAGTTTCTGGGACTCCAAAAACATTCAGTACTTC. Protein product: CASSSFWDSKNIQYF.

The chain recombines TRBV12-3 or TRBV12-4 with TRBJ2-3; no reliable D call. The CDR3 totals 14 residues. V lost 4 bases to trimming and J lost 0 bases, with 8 bases between them. CDR3 nucleotide sequence: TGTGCCAGCAGTTACCCAGCTAGCACAGATACGCAGTATTTT. This sequence encodes CASSYPASTDTQYF.

V usage is TRBV12-3 or TRBV12-4 and J usage is TRBJ2-1; 10 bases agree with TRBD2. With V trimmed by 5 bases and J by 0 bases, 4 bases remained unmatched. The CDR3 has 16 residues. Here the CDR3 reads CASSGSGRGSYNEQFF. In DNA form, the CDR3 reads TGTGCCAGCAGTGGGAGCGGGAGGGGCTCCTACAATGAGCAGTTCTTC.

The chain has TRBV6-5 and TRBJ2-1; D is undetermined. This CDR3 comprises 13 residues. Germline V gene sequence: CDR1 MNHEY, CDR2 SVGAGI. Trimming stripped 0 bases from V and 6 bases from J, with 6 bases between. As DNA, the CDR3 is TGTGCCAGCAGTTACTCCCCCAGCAATGAGCAGTTCTTC. This gives the protein CASSYSPSNEQFF.

The table lists this clonotype with a few counts. The chain has TRBV5-6 and TRBJ2-7; 7 positions agree with TRBD2. The ends lost 5 bases at V and 6 bases at J; junction bases unmatched: 14. CDR3 length: 15 residues. The germline V gene encodes CDR1 SGHDT and CDR2 YYEEEE. The CDR3 DNA follows: TGTGCCAGCAGTCCAACTAGCGCGGGACCCGGCGAGCAGTACTTC. It encodes CASSPTSAGPGEQYF.

The chain uses TRBV7-9 and TRBJ2-3; D unclear. The CDR3 runs to 13 residues. V gave up 6 bases and J gave up 5 bases, with 12 bases separating them. Germline loops: CDR1 SEHNR, CDR2 FQNEAQ (reference sequence). The CDR3 protein is CASSRPPGDTQYF. DNA of the CDR3: TGTGCCAGCAGTCGACCCCCGGGAGATACGCAGTATTTT.

This chain links TRBV10-3 with TRBJ2-7; D is perhaps TRBD2 (6 bases). Germline CDR1 and CDR2: ENHRY and SYGVKD. This CDR3 region has 11 residues. V was pared by 4 bases and J by 7 bases, with 8 bases between. The CDR3 sequence is CAISGLGEQYF. The CDR3 DNA reads as TGTGCCATCAGTGGACTAGGGGAGCAGTACTTC.

This clonotype was detected only a few times. The V and J genes are TRBV20-1 and TRBJ1-1, with D tentatively TRBD1 (5 bases). The CDR3 covers 13 residues. Germline values: CDR1 DFQATT, CDR2 SNEGSKA (reference sequence). Trimming pared 8 bases from V and 1 base from J, leaving 14 bases between. The CDR3 spells CSCTGLANTEAFF. CDR3 nucleotides: TGCAGTTGCACGGGGCTGGCGAACACTGAAGCTTTCTTT.

The rearrangement uses TRBV6-2 or TRBV6-3 and TRBJ2-3, with 8 bases that match TRBD2. The CDR3 runs 15 residues. The junction had 8 bases not matched to a gene; V was cut back by 3 bases and J by 6 bases. Germline CDR1 MNHEY, CDR2 SVGEGT. CDR3 region: CASSYPGLGSDTQYF. The CDR3 bases are TGTGCCAGCAGTTATCCGGGACTAGGATCGGATACGCAGTATTTT.

This chain links TRBV29-1 with TRBJ2-5, with 7 bases fitting TRBD2. V dropped 8 bases and J dropped 3; count of bases not matched to a gene: 9. CDR1 SQVTM and CDR2 ANQGSEA come from the germline V gene. CDR3 length: 13 residues. CDR3 in amino acids: CSSLGGSKETQYF. The CDR3 region has the DNA TGCAGCAGTCTGGGGGGGTCGAAAGAGACCCAGTACTTC.

This clonotype was seen more than once but under ten times. CDR3: CASRTEGEYNEQFF. The CDR3 DNA sequence: TGCGCCAGCAGGACAGAGGGGGAGTACAATGAGCAGTTCTTC. This chain joins TRBV5-1 and TRBJ2-1; D possibly corresponds to TRBD1 (6 bases). Germline V gene sequence: CDR1 SGHRS, CDR2 YFSETQ. V was cut by 5 bases and J by 4 bases, with 13 bases left in between. The CDR3 extends over 14 amino acids.

The chain recombines TRBV4-1 with TRBJ2-1; 10 bases are a match to TRBD2. V shed 2 bases and J 10 bases; nucleotides not matched to a gene: 11. Germline V CDR1 and CDR2: MGHRA, YSYEKL. The CDR3 consists of 16 residues. The CDR3 DNA follows: TGCGCCAGCAGCCAACAAAAGCGGGGGGGCCTTCCCGAGCAGTTCTTC. This codes for CASSQQKRGGLPEQFF.

The V call is TRBV5-1, the J call TRBJ2-5; D unclear. Germline values: CDR1 SGHRS, CDR2 YFSETQ. Trimming removed 5 bases at V and 5 bases at J, with 10 bases between. The CDR3 loop spans 12 amino acids. CDR3 sequence reads: CASRPDLETQYF. The CDR3 DNA follows: TGCGCCAGCAGGCCTGACTTGGAGACCCAGTACTTC. The full variable domain, with the rest looked up from reference TRBV5-1 and TRBJ2-5, is KAGVTQTPRYLIKTRGQQVTLSCSPISGHRSVSWYQQTPGQGLQFLFEYFSETQRNKGNFPGRFSGRQFSNSRSEMNVSTLELGDSALYLCASRPDLETQYFGPGTRLLVL.

This clonotype was recorded a few times. V usage is TRBV9 and J usage is TRBJ2-1, with a possible D match to TRBD2 (6 bases). The CDR3 is 16 amino acids. Trimming stripped 5 bases from V and 4 bases from J, with 19 bases between. Germline V gene lookup returns CDR1 SGDLS and CDR2 YYNGEE. The chain's CDR3 is CASSARAGTAYNEQFF. CDR3 coding DNA: TGTGCCAGCAGTGCCAGAGCCGGGACTGCATACAATGAGCAGTTCTTC.

The chain recombines TRBV12-3 or TRBV12-4 with TRBJ1-2, with D unresolved. V was clipped by 1 base and J by 3 bases, with 6 bases between them. This CDR3 spans 13 amino acids. CDR3 nucleotides: TGTGCCAGCAGTTTAGACACTTACTATGGCTACACCTTC. Protein sequence: CASSLDTYYGYTF.

This rearrangement joins TRBV20-1 to TRBJ1-3; D unclear. The CDR3 has 14 amino acids. V was shortened by 6 bases and J by 0 bases, with 12 bases between the two germline ends. CDR1 is DFQATT, CDR2 SNEGSKA, per germline (reference sequence). The CDR3 DNA is TGCAGTGCCCCAGGTCCTTACTCTGGAAACACCATATATTTT. Translating it yields CSAPGPYSGNTIYF.

This clonotype was detected ten times or more. The chain carries TRBV5-1 and TRBJ1-1; weak D call: TRBD1 (5 bases). This CDR3 spans 14 amino acids. V was pared by 0 bases and J by 1 base, with 7 bases between. Germline V lookup: CDR1 SGHRS, CDR2 YFSETQ. CDR3 in DNA: TGCGCCAGCAGCTTGGACAGGCCGAACACTGAAGCTTTCTTT. It specifies CASSLDRPNTEAFF.